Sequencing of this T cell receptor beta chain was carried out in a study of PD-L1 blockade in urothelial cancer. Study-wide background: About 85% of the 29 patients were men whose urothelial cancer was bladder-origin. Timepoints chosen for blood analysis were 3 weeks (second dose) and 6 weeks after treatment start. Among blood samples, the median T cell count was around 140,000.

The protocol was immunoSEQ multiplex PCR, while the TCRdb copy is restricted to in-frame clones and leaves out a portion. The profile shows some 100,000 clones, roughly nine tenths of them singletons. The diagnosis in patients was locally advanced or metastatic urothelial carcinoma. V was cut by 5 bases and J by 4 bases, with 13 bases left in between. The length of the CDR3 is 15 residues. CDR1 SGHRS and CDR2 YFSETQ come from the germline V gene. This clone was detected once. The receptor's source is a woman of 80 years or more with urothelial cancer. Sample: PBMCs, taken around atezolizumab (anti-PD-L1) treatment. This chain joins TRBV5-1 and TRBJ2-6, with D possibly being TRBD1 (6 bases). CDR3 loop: CASRPTGTGANVLTF. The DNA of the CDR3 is TGCGCCAGCAGGCCAACAGGGACCGGGGCCAACGTCCTGACTTTC.